The 3 T cell receptor beta chains below all came from one sample that was sequenced in a study of resident and recirculating memory T cells in vitiligo. Profiling relied on immunoSEQ multiplex PCR, and the TCRdb table lists in-frame clones only, not all of them. The profile shows tens of thousands of clones, approximately 90% of them singletons. The specimen sequenced was blood. The receptors come from a male donor with vitiligo.

V usage is TRBV13 and J usage is TRBJ1-1, with D tentatively TRBD1 (6 bases). With 5 bases removed from V and 3 bases from J, the gap between germline ends came to 16 bases. The CDR3 has 15 amino acids. Germline lookup yields CDR1 PRHDT and CDR2 FYEKMQ (reference sequence). DNA of the CDR3: TGTGCCAGCAGCCTGAGGGGGGCGGGGGACACTGAAGCTTTCTTT. It codes for CASSLRGAGDTEAFF. Based on the CDR3 plus reference TRBV13 and TRBJ1-1, the full variable domain is AAGVIQSPRHLIKEKRETATLKCYPIPRHDTVYWYQQGPGQDPQFLISFYEKMQSDKGSIPDRFSAQQFSDYHSELNMSSLELGDSALYFCASSLRGAGDTEAFFGQGTRLTVV.

The chain links TRBV5-4 to TRBJ2-2; TRBD2 matches 11 bases. The CDR3 consists of 17 residues. Trimming at V came to 0 bases and at J to 3 bases, leaving 4 bases not matched to a gene. From germline, CDR1 is SGHNT and CDR2 YYREEE (reference sequence). DNA for the CDR3: TGTGCCAGCAGCTTGGGACTAGCGGGGAGGGACACCGGGGAGCTGTTTTTT. It encodes CASSLGLAGRDTGELFF.

This chain connects TRBV5-1 to TRBJ1-1, with D perhaps matching TRBD1 (6 bases). The V gene's germline CDR1 is SGHRS and CDR2 YFSETQ. CDR3 size: 14 residues. The germline V and J ends were trimmed by 3 bases and 1 base, with 10 bases remaining between them. Here the CDR3 DNA reads TGCGCCAGCAGCTGGGGAGGGGGGAACACTGAAGCTTTCTTT. Its translation is CASSWGGGNTEAFF.